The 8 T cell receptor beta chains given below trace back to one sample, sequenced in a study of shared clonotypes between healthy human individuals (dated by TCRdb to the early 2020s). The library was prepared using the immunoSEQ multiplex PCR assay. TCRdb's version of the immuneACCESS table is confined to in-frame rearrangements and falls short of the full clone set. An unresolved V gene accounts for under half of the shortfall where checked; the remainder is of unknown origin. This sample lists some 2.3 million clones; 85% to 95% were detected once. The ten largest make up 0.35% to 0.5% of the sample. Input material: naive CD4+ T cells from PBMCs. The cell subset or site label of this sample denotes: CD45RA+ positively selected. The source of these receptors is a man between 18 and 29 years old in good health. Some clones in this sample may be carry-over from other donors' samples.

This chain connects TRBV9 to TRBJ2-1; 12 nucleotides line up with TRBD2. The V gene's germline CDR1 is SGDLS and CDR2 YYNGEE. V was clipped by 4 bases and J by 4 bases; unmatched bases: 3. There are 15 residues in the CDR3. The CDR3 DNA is TGTGCCAGCAGCAGGACTAGCGGGGAATACAATGAGCAGTTCTTC. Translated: CASSRTSGEYNEQFF.

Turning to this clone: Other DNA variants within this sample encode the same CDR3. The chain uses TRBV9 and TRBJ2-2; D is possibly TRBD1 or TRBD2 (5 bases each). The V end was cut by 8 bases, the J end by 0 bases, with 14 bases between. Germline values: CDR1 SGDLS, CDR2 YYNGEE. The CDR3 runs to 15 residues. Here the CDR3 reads CASSLGTANTGELFF. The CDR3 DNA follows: TGTGCCAGTTCACTTGGGACGGCGAACACCGGGGAGCTGTTTTTT.

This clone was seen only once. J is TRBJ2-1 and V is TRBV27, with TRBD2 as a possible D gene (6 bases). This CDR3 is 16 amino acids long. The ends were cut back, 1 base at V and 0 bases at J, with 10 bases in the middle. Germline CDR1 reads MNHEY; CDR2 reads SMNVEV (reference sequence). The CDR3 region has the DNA TGTGCCAGCAGTTTATTAGCGGTAGACTCCTACAATGAGCAGTTCTTC. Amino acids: CASSLLAVDSYNEQFF.

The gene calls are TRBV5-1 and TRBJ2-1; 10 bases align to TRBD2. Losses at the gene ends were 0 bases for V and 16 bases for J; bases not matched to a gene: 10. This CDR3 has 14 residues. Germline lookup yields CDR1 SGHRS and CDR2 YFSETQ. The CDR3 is CASSLAPSGSPTFF. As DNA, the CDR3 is TGCGCCAGCAGCTTGGCCCCTAGCGGGAGTCCCACCTTCTTC.

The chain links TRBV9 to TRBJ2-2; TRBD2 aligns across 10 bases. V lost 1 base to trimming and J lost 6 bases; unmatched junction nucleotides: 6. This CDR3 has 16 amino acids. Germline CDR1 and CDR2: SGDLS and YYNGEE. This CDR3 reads CASSVSSGRGAGELFF. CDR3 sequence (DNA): TGTGCCAGCAGCGTATCTAGCGGGAGAGGGGCCGGGGAGCTGTTTTTT.

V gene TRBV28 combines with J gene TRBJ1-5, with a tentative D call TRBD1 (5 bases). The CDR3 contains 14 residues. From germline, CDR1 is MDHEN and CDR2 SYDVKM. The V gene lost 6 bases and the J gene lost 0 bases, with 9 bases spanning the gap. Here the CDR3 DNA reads TGTGCCAGCAGCTCGACAGATAGCAATCAGCCCCAGCATTTT. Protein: CASSSTDSNQPQHF.

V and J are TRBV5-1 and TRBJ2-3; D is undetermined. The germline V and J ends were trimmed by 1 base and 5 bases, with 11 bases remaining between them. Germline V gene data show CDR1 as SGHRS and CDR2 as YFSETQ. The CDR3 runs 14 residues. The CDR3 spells CASSLIAFGDTQYF. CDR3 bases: TGCGCCAGCAGCTTGATAGCCTTCGGAGATACGCAGTATTTT.

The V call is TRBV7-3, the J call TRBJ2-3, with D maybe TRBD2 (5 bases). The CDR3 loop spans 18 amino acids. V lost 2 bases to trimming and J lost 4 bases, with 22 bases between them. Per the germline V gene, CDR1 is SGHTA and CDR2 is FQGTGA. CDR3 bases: TGTGCCAGCAGCTTATTAGGTCGCGTTGGGCTAGCCGCAGATACGCAGTATTTT. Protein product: CASSLLGRVGLAADTQYF.